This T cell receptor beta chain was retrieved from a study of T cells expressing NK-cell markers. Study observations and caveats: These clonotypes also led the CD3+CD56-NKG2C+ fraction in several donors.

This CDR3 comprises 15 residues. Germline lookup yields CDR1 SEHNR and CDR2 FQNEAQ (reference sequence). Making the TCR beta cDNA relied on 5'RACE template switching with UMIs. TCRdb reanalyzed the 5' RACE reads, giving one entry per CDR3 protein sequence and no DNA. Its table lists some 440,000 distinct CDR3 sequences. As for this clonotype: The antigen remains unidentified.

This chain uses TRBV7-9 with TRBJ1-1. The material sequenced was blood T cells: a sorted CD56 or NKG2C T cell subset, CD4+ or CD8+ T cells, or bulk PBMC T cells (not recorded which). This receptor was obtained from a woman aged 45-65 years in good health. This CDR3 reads CASSLAPGSNTEAFF.